This TCR beta chain comes out of a study of blood T cells in healthy people across ages. The count of this clonotype is one. For the second PCR, which ran for about 6 to 11 cycles, a sample-barcoded 5' primer and a J-beta primer mix were used. TCRdb used MiXCR to reprocess the 5' RACE reads, holding one entry per CDR3 protein. The profile shows 590,000 or so distinct CDR3 sequences, approximately 30% of them singletons. With V trimmed by 5 bases and J by 3 bases, 15 bases remained unmatched. CDR3 size: 18 residues. CDR1 and CDR2 (germline): SEHNR, FQNEAQ (reference sequence). V is TRBV7-9 and J is TRBJ2-3, with 9 nucleotides matching TRBD1. The source is a woman older than 75 in good health. Specimen: blood. The DNA of the CDR3 is TGTGCCAGCAGCGCCTTCGGACAGGGGAGGAGGGTAACAGATACGCAGTATTTT. This codes for CASSAFGQGRRVTDTQYF.